The T cell receptor (beta chain) under discussion was sequenced for a study of blood T cell repertoires in COVID-19. On the study more broadly: T cells, B-cell-depleted T cells, or PBMCs supplied cDNA or gDNA.

The protocol was immunoSEQ multiplex PCR, while the TCRdb copy is restricted to in-frame clones and leaves out a portion. Of about 310,000 clones in the sample, around 90% were seen once. V was shortened by 5 bases and J by 7 bases, with 15 bases between the two germline ends. The CDR3 runs 14 residues. CDR1 WNHNN and CDR2 SYGVQD come from the germline V gene (reference sequence). The material sequenced was peripheral blood. The source of this sequence is a woman aged 40 to 50 with COVID-19, enrolled during active disease. The chain joins TRBV10-1 to TRBJ2-1; the D gene is possibly TRBD1 (7 bases). CDR3 region: CASSNDREVNEQFF. The CDR3 DNA reads as TGCGCCAGCAGTAATGACAGGGAGGTGAATGAGCAGTTCTTC.